A single sample gave rise to the 27 T cell receptor beta chains below, sequenced in a study of control samples from healthy donors and cancer patients. Some clones are missing from TCRdb's copy, which holds only in-frame ones; the method was immunoSEQ multiplex PCR. The data hold about 150,000 clones, with 90% to 95% observed a single time. Sequencing was carried out using blood. These receptors were obtained from a man aged 40-49 years in good health.

The V call is TRBV19, the J call TRBJ1-1; D might be TRBD1 (6 bases). The CDR3 loop spans 12 amino acids. Looked up from germline, CDR1 is LNHDA and CDR2 is SQIVND (reference sequence). V was clipped by 5 bases and J by 7 bases, with 11 bases between them. The CDR3, as DNA: TGTGCCAGTAGTCCCAGGGGAAGTGAAGCTTTCTTT. It translates to CASSPRGSEAFF.

As to this clone: At the DNA level, this CDR3 is encoded by other sequences in the same sample as well. The V and J genes are TRBV3-1 (or the pseudogene TRBV3-2) and TRBJ2-3, with 9 bases lining up with TRBD2. V lost 1 base, J lost 1 base, and 0 bases stayed unmatched. The CDR3 is 15 amino acids. The germline gives CDR1 LGHDT, CDR2 YNNKEL (reference sequence). The CDR3 is CASSQGGGGTDTQYF. The CDR3 DNA reads TGTGCCAGCAGCCAAGGCGGGGGGGGCACAGATACGCAGTATTTT.

The chain couples TRBV5-5 to TRBJ2-7; D unresolved. V dropped 3 bases and J dropped 2 bases, with 12 bases sitting between them. CDR3 length: 14 residues. CDR1 and CDR2 (germline): SGHKS, YYEKEE (reference sequence). The CDR3 here is CASSSRRGPYEQYF. The CDR3 region has the DNA TGTGCCAGCAGCTCGCGCCGAGGTCCCTACGAGCAGTACTTC. Full variable domain (remainder filled in from reference TRBV5-5 and TRBJ2-7): DAGVTQSPTHLIKTRGQQVTLRCSPISGHKSVSWYQQVLGQGPQFIFQYYEKEERGRGNFPDRFSARQFPNYSSELNVNALLLGDSALYLCASSSRRGPYEQYFGPGTRLTVT.

The V call is TRBV12-5, the J call TRBJ2-1; D may correspond to TRBD1 or TRBD2 (5 bases each). Per germline, CDR1 LGHNT and CDR2 FRNRAP. The CDR3 is 16 residues long. Trimming cost V 1 base and J 4 bases, with 14 bases left between them. CDR3 region: CASGLASWDGYNEQFF. In nucleotides, the CDR3 is TGTGCTAGTGGTTTGGCCTCCTGGGACGGATACAATGAGCAGTTCTTC. The whole variable domain, remainder taken from reference TRBV12-5 and TRBJ2-1, is DARVTQTPRHKVTEMGQEVTMRCQPILGHNTVFWYRQTMMQGLELLAYFRNRAPLDDSGMPKDRFSAEMPDATLATLKIQPSEPRDSAVYFCASGLASWDGYNEQFFGPGTRLTVL.

The chain has TRBV5-6 and TRBJ1-6; 7 nucleotides line up with TRBD1. The germline V gene has CDR1 SGHDT and CDR2 YYEEEE. V trimming: 0 bases; J trimming: 0 bases; junction bases outside the gene matches: 3. This CDR3 is built from 17 residues. CDR3: CASSLGGQSSYNSPLHF. CDR3 nucleotides: TGTGCCAGCAGCTTGGGGGGACAGAGCTCCTATAATTCACCCCTCCACTTT.

The CDR3 region is CASSLNDRGHGYTF. CDR3 DNA: TGTGCCAGCTCACTCAACGACAGGGGGCATGGCTACACCTTC. The chain couples TRBV18 to TRBJ1-2; 10 nucleotides match TRBD1. The CDR3 length is 14 residues. Germline CDR1 is KGHSH and CDR2 is LQKENI. Losses at the gene ends were 4 bases for V and 6 bases for J; bases not matched to a gene: 5.

This chain joins TRBV5-5 and TRBJ1-1; possibly TRBD1 for D (6 bases). Germline lookup yields CDR1 SGHKS and CDR2 YYEKEE (reference sequence). This CDR3 comprises 16 residues. Deletions cut 2 bases from V and 5 bases from J, with 19 bases between. The CDR3 DNA reads as TGTGCCAGCAGCTTTTGGGACACCCCAACGGGGACTGAAGCTTTCTTT. This sequence encodes CASSFWDTPTGTEAFF.

This clone was detected only once. The chain uses TRBV5-6 and TRBJ1-6; D not certain. The CDR3 is made up of 14 amino acids. V was cut by 3 bases and J by 7 bases, with 11 bases left in between. From germline, CDR1 is SGHDT and CDR2 YYEEEE. The CDR3 reads CASSWEGFNSPLHF. CDR3 coding DNA: TGTGCCAGCAGCTGGGAGGGATTCAATTCACCCCTCCACTTT.

This clone is a singleton in its sample. This chain links TRBV5-4 with TRBJ2-7; 7 nucleotides match TRBD1. Germline lookup yields CDR1 SGHNT and CDR2 YYREEE (reference sequence). The CDR3 has 15 amino acids. Trimming at V came to 4 bases and at J to 1 base, leaving 8 bases not matched to a gene. The CDR3 DNA follows: TGTGCCAGCAGCCCGCCCGGGACAGTATCCTACGAGCAGTACTTC. This sequence encodes CASSPPGTVSYEQYF. The full variable domain, rest sourced from reference TRBV5-4 and TRBJ2-7, is ETGVTQSPTHLIKTRGQQVTLRCSSQSGHNTVSWYQQALGQGPQFIFQYYREEENGRGNFPPRFSGLQFPNYSSELNVNALELDDSALYLCASSPPGTVSYEQYFGPGTRLTVT.

The rearrangement joins TRBV7-8 to TRBJ1-6; the D is unclear. With 3 bases removed from V and 7 bases from J, the gap between germline ends came to 10 bases. This CDR3 spans 14 amino acids. Germline V gives CDR1 SGHVS, CDR2 FQNEAQ. CDR3 amino acids: CASSFGVRNSPLHF. The CDR3 DNA is TGTGCCAGCAGCTTCGGGGTTAGGAATTCACCCCTCCACTTT.

V usage is TRBV7-9 and J usage is TRBJ1-2; the D gene is possibly TRBD1 (6 bases). The length of the CDR3 is 14 residues. The germline CDR1 and CDR2 sequences are SEHNR and FQNEAQ (reference sequence). V was shortened by 3 bases and J by 9 bases, with 17 bases between the two germline ends. CDR3 nucleotides: TGTGCCAGCAGCTTGGGTGCCGAACAGGGTAGCTACACCTTC. Translation: CASSLGAEQGSYTF.

The chain recombines TRBV10-3 with TRBJ2-7; D not certain. V was trimmed by 1 base and J by 5 bases, leaving 9 bases between them. CDR1 and CDR2 from the germline V gene are ENHRY and SYGVKD. The CDR3 length is 13 residues. Written as DNA, the CDR3 is TGTGCCATCAGTGAGTTGGGCGCGGACGAGCAGTACTTC. This gives the protein CAISELGADEQYF.

The rearrangement links TRBV4-1 to TRBJ2-7; D ambiguous. Germline loops: CDR1 MGHRA, CDR2 YSYEKL. V shed 1 base and J shed 2 bases, with 12 bases lying between them. The length of the CDR3 is 15 residues. In DNA form, the CDR3 reads TGCGCCAGCAGCCAAGTCGTGGGCAGCACCTACGAGCAGTACTTC. Encoded protein: CASSQVVGSTYEQYF.

The rearrangement links TRBV10-2 to TRBJ2-5; no reliable D call. Trimming cost V 4 bases and J 2 bases, with 5 bases left between them. The CDR3 loop spans 12 amino acids. CDR1 and CDR2 from the germline V gene are WSHSY and SAAADI. CDR3 amino acids: CASSASQETQYF. The CDR3 DNA reads TGCGCCAGCAGTGCCTCACAAGAGACCCAGTACTTC.

This chain links TRBV19 with TRBJ1-1, with D unresolved. Germline CDR1 is LNHDA and CDR2 is SQIVND (reference sequence). The CDR3 consists of 12 residues. The V gene lost 8 bases and the J gene lost 2 bases, with 9 bases spanning the gap. CDR3: CASSPGNTEAFF. CDR3 in DNA: TGTGCCAGTTCTCCGGGAAACACTGAAGCTTTCTTT.

This chain joins TRBV5-1 and TRBJ1-2, with D perhaps matching TRBD1 (6 bases). V gave up 5 bases and J gave up 8 bases, with 22 bases separating them. The CDR3 totals 15 residues. Looked up from germline, CDR1 is SGHRS and CDR2 is YFSETQ. In DNA, the CDR3 is TGCGCCAGCAGAAGAGGGGACACCTCGAATGTAGGCTACACCTTC. This gives the protein CASRRGDTSNVGYTF.

This chain uses TRBV18 with TRBJ1-4; no definite D call. Trimming shortened V by 3 bases and J by 4 bases, and 12 bases separated the two germline ends. Germline loops: CDR1 KGHSH, CDR2 LQKENI. The CDR3 spans 15 residues. CDR3 coding DNA: TGTGCCAGCTCACCTCAGGAGGGCCTTAATGAAAAACTGTTTTTT. Protein sequence: CASSPQEGLNEKLFF.

The rearrangement uses TRBV7-6 and TRBJ1-1; TRBD1 agrees at 10 bases. In germline, CDR1 is SGHVS, CDR2 FNYEAQ. The CDR3 loop spans 15 amino acids. Losses at the gene ends were 5 bases for V and 3 bases for J; bases not matched to a gene: 6. The CDR3 DNA reads as TGTGCCAGCAGCACAGACAGGGGGCAGGACACTGAAGCTTTCTTT. Translation gives CASSTDRGQDTEAFF.

This sequence joins TRBV6-5 and TRBJ1-1, with unresolved D. The CDR3 covers 13 residues. Germline CDR1 MNHEY, CDR2 SVGAGI. V dropped 0 bases and J dropped 1 base, with 3 bases sitting between them. CDR3 in DNA: TGTGCCAGCAGTTACTCCCAGAACACTGAAGCTTTCTTT. Protein product: CASSYSQNTEAFF.

V gene TRBV6-5 combines with J gene TRBJ1-1, with D possibly TRBD1 on 5 matching bases. Germline V gene lookup returns CDR1 MNHEY and CDR2 SVGAGI. The V and J ends lost 8 bases and 5 bases respectively, with 15 bases between them. This CDR3 region has 13 residues. The CDR3 loop is CASRAGAGTEAFF. The CDR3 nucleotides are TGTGCCAGCCGGGCCGGGGCCGGAACTGAAGCTTTCTTT.

This chain links TRBV11-1 with TRBJ1-2; 10 nucleotides agree with TRBD1. The CDR3 is 15 amino acids. V shed 5 bases and J 6 bases; nucleotides not matched to a gene: 9. Germline V lookup: CDR1 SGHAT, CDR2 FQDESV (reference sequence). The CDR3 here is CASSPLDRGSHGYTF. CDR3 DNA: TGTGCCAGCAGCCCCTTGGACAGGGGGTCCCATGGCTACACCTTC.

The V and J genes are TRBV30 and TRBJ1-5; maybe TRBD1 (5 bases). Trimming removed 0 bases at V and 7 bases at J, with 13 bases between. The CDR3 is 14 residues long. Looked up from germline, CDR1 is GTSNPN and CDR2 is SVGIG (reference sequence). CDR3 nucleotides: TGTGCCTGGAGTGTTGGGTCGGGGCAGCAGCCCCAGCATTTT. This gives the protein CAWSVGSGQQPQHF.

The V gene is TRBV12-3 or TRBV12-4, the J gene TRBJ2-5; D unresolved. The CDR3 covers 11 residues. Trimming took 3 bases from V and 5 from J, leaving 4 bases between them. The CDR3 region is CASSFSETQYF. In DNA, the CDR3 is TGTGCCAGCAGTTTCAGCGAGACCCAGTACTTC.

This clone came up once. The gene calls are TRBV19 and TRBJ2-2, with D perhaps TRBD1 (6 bases). The V gene's germline CDR1 is LNHDA and CDR2 SQIVND (reference sequence). Trimming took off 7 bases at V and 1 base at J, with 7 bases between the two ends. CDR3 length: 13 residues. The CDR3 DNA is TGTGCCAGTATCAGGGGGAACACCGGGGAGCTGTTTTTT. Amino acid sequence: CASIRGNTGELFF.

The chain carries TRBV2 and TRBJ1-5; D perhaps matches TRBD1 (6 bases). CDR1 is SNHLY, CDR2 FYNNEI, per germline. The CDR3 has 14 residues. Between the trimmed V and J ends, which lost 6 bases and 3 bases, there was a span of 12 bases. This CDR3 is CASRYRAHNQPQHF. The CDR3 nucleotides read TGTGCCAGCAGGTACAGGGCCCACAATCAGCCCCAGCATTTT.

V and J are TRBV5-1 and TRBJ2-6, with D unresolved. The CDR3 totals 15 residues. The V gene lost 2 bases and the J gene lost 0 bases, with 6 bases spanning the gap. Germline CDR1 SGHRS, CDR2 YFSETQ. The DNA of the CDR3 is TGCGCCAGCAGCTTTTTCAGCTCTGGGGCCAACGTCCTGACTTTC. This encodes CASSFFSSGANVLTF.

The V call is TRBV21-1, the J call TRBJ1-1. TRBV21-1 is designated a pseudogene. The CDR3 has 17 amino acids. This chain's CDR3 is CASSKVRVTDRNTEAFF. CDR3 DNA sequence: TGTGCCAGCAGCAAAGTTCGGGTCACTGATCGGAACACTGAAGCTTTCTTT.